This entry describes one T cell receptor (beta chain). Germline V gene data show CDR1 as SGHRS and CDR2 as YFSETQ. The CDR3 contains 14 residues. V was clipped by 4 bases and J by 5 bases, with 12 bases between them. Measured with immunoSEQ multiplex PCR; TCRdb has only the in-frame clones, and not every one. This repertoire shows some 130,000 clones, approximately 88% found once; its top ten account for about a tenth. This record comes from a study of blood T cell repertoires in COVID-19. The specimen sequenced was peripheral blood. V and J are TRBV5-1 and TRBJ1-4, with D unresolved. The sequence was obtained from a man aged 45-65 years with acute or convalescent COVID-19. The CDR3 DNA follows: TGCGCCAGCAGCCCAGGCAATACGAATGAAAAACTGTTTTTT. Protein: CASSPGNTNEKLFF.